This entry concerns a single TCR beta chain. The antigen it binds to is not known. No much larger clone is present one base from it, and per-base qualities are unavailable. Receptor libraries were prepared by RACE. Sequencing was carried out with a NextSeq 500. During library preparation, unique molecular identifiers were attached to individual cDNA molecules so that TCRs could be counted in a quantitative, reproducible way. Per the original workflow: A median of around 96,000 TCRs per sample was observed, with a range of 23,224 to 690,600. The Decombinator software suite was used to annotate the V, J and CDR3 of the TCR reads. For PS versus PT1 abundance plots, all samples were subsampled to the same number of TCRs (28,000). Expanded TCRs were defined as absent before sensitization and observed at least eight times at the 2-week time point. The public reads were reprocessed in TCRdb via fastp at Q25 and MiXCR, keeping in-frame beta chains. Every entry covers one CDR3 protein and lists the most common genes and DNA from its rows. It is TCRdb's table, rather than the study itself, that gives the V and J calls and clone size. This sample lists some 31,000 distinct CDR3 sequences; roughly 5% were detected once. The ten largest clones represent around 13% of the sample.

From its cysteine to its phenylalanine, the CDR3 spans 14 amino acids. Left in the record is the CDR3 DNA by itself, 42 bases read in frame from the first base. The CDR1 and CDR2 encoded by the germline V gene (reference sequence) are SEHNR and FQNEAQ. The V and J ends are trimmed by 4 bases and 4 bases, leaving 12 bases between them. This sample is part of a study of human T cells and chemical hapten exposure (dated by TCRdb to about 2021). Study-wide context: The libraries were sequenced as a pool, and the TCR yield per sample differed mostly because of small variations in library volumes within the pool. This study followed changes in the peripheral blood TCR repertoire in vivo during primary and secondary sensitization of alopecia patients to the hapten diphenylcyclopropenone (DPC). Each blood RNA sample was used to sequence both TCR alpha and TCR beta chains.

The paper's findings and limits, for the study overall: No change with DPC sensitization was found in the number of TCRs above 1 in 1000 frequency, and no evidence of global repertoire structure alterations was found. After repeated subsampling, changes were observed in the strength of the expansion versus patch-test correlation and in the threshold at which the correlation became significant.

According to the study, the label for this sample's time point signals: healthy volunteer bleed at 6 weeks. Total RNA was isolated from unfractionated whole blood collected in Tempus Blood RNA tubes. A handful of healthy volunteers were used as TCR sequencing controls and were bled at day 0, 2 weeks and 6 weeks. Sequenced sample: whole blood. The TCR was taken from a human donor in good health. Some clones in this sample may be carry-over from other donors' samples. The V and J genes are TRBV7-9 and TRBJ2-3; a confident D gene designation cannot be given. The DNA sequence reads TGTGCCAGCAGCTCCCCTTCGGTGGCAGATACGCAGTATTTT. Protein translation: CASSSPSVADTQYF.